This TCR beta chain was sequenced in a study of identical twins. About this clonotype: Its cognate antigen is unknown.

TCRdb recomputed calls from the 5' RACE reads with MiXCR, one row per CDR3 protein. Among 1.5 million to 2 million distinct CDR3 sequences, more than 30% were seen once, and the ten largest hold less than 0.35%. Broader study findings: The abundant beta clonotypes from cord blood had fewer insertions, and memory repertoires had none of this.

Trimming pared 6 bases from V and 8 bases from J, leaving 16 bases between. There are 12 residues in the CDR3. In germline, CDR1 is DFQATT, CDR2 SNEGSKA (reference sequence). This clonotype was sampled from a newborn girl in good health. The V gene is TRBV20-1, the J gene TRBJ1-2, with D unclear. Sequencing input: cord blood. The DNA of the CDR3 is TGCAGTGCCCAACGGGGTTCCGACGGCTACACCTTC. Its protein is CSAQRGSDGYTF.